This T cell receptor beta chain stems from a study of OX40 agonist ivuxolimab in advanced cancers. Study-level background: Of the participants, approximately 40% had some prior anti-PD-1, anti-PD-L1 or anti-CTLA-4 therapy, which was allowed. Notes on the study in general: CD4+ T cells averaged fewer expanded clones than CD8+ T cells.

J lost 3 bases, V lost 6 bases, and 8 bases had no gene match. Germline CDR1 and CDR2: MNHNY and SVGAGI (reference sequence). The CDR3 contains 15 residues. This table comes from immunoSEQ multiplex PCR, and its TCRdb copy is limited to in-frame clones, with some not included. In the table there are roughly 80,000 clones, around four fifths of which are singletons. Peripheral blood came from all dose cohorts at three timepoints. Comment on this clone: Its antigen is undetermined.

The sample was CD4+ or CD8+ T cells sorted from blood, taken in a trial of the OX40 agonist ivuxolimab. The genes are TRBV6-6 and TRBJ2-7, with 10 bases identical to TRBD2. The source is an adult with an advanced solid tumor such as melanoma, head and neck, liver or kidney cancer. In DNA form, the CDR3 reads TGTGCCAGCAGACTCCTAGCGGGGGCGAACTACGAGCAGTACTTC. Translating gives CASRLLAGANYEQYF.